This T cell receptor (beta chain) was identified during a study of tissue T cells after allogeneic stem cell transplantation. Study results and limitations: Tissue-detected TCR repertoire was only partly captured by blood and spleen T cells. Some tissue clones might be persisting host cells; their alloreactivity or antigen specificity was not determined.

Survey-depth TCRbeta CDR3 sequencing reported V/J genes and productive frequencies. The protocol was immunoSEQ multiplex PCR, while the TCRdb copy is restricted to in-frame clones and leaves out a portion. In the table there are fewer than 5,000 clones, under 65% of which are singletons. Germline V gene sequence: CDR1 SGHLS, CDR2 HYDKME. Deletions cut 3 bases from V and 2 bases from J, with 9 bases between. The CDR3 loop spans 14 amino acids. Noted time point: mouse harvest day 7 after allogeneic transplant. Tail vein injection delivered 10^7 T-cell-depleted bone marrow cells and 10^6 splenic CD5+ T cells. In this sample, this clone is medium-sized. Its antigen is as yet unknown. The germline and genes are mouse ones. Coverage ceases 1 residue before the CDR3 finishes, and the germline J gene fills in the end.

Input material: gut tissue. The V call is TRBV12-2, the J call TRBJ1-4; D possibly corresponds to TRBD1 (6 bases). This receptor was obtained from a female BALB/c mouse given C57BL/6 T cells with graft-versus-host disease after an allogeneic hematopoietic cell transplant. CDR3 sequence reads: CASSWDKSNERLFF. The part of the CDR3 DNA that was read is TGTGCCAGCTCTTGGGACAAATCCAACGAAAGATTATTT.